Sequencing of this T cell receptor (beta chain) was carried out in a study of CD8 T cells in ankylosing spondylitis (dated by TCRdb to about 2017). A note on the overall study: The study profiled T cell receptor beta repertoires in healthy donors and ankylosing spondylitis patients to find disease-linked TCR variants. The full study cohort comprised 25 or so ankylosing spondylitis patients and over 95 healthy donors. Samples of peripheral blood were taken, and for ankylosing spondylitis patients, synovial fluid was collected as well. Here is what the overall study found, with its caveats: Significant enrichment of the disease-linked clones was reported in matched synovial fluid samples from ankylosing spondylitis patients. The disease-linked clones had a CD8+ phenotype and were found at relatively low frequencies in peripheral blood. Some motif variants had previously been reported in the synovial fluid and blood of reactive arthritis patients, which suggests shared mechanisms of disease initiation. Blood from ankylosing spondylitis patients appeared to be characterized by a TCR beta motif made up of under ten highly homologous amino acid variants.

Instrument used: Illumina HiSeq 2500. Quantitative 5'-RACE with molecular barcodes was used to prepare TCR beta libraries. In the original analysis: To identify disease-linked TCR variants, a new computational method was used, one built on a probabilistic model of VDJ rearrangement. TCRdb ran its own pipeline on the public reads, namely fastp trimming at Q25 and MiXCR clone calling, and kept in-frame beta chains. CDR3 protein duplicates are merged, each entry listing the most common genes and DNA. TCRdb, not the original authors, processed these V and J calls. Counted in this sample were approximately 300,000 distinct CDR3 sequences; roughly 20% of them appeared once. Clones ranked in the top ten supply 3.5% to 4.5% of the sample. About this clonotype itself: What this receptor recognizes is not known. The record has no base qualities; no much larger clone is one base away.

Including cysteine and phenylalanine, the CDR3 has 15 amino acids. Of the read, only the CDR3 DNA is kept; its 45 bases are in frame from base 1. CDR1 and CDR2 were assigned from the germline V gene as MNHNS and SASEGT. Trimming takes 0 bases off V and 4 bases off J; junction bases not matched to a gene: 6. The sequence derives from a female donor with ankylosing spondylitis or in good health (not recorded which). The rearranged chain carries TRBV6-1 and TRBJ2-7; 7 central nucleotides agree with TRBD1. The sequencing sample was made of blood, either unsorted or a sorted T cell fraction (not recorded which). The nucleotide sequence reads TGTGCCAGCAGTGAAGCAGGGACCAGGGGGTACGAGCAGTACTTC. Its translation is CASSEAGTRGYEQYF.